What follows are 12 T cell receptor beta chains derived from one specimen sequenced in a study of cytomegalovirus exposure and HLA in healthy donors. PCR amplification relied on 60 Vbeta primers (plus 13 Jbeta primers). Assay: immunoSEQ multiplex PCR; the TCRdb copy retains only in-frame clones and omits some. Seen here are 95,000 to 150,000 clones, under 85% observed once, and the top ten hold approximately 3.9%. The sequencing sample was made of PBMCs. These receptors all stem from a woman between 45 and 60 years old in good health and CMV-seropositive.

The chain links TRBV4-3 to TRBJ2-5; D remains ambiguous. This CDR3 has 13 residues. V was cut by 3 bases and J by 5 bases, with 10 bases left in between. Germline V gene lookup returns CDR1 LGHNA and CDR2 YSLEER. The CDR3 reads CASSQHSQETQYF. The CDR3 bases are TGCGCCAGCAGCCAGCATTCCCAGGAGACCCAGTACTTC.

This clone was recorded only once. The gene calls are TRBV7-6 and TRBJ2-7; 7 bases are a match to TRBD1. The CDR3 consists of 14 residues. From germline, CDR1 is SGHVS and CDR2 FNYEAQ. V lost 3 bases, J lost 5 bases, and 7 bases stayed unmatched. CDR3 DNA sequence: TGTGCCAGCAGCTTCTCGACAGGGCGCCACGAGCAGTACTTC. Its protein product is CASSFSTGRHEQYF.

Comment on this clone: The identical CDR3 is also encoded by other nucleotide sequences in the sample. This chain joins TRBV19 and TRBJ2-7, with TRBD2 as a possible D gene (5 bases). In germline, CDR1 is LNHDA, CDR2 SQIVND (reference sequence). The germline V and J ends were trimmed by 3 bases and 0 bases, with 9 bases remaining between them. This CDR3 contains 14 residues. CDR3 sequence reads: CASSIGGSSYEQYF. The CDR3 nucleotides read TGTGCCAGTAGTATTGGAGGCAGCTCCTACGAGCAGTACTTC.

The chain combines TRBV5-4 with TRBJ2-1; D may be TRBD1 (7 bases). V gave up 2 bases and J gave up 3 bases, with 12 bases separating them. This CDR3 comprises 15 residues. Per the germline V gene, CDR1 is SGHNT and CDR2 is YYREEE (reference sequence). The CDR3 here is CASSLGGGLYNEQFF. Here the CDR3 DNA reads TGTGCCAGCAGCTTAGGAGGGGGCCTCTACAATGAGCAGTTCTTC.

The rearrangement links TRBV19 to TRBJ1-2; 9 bases are a match to TRBD1. V lost 8 bases and J lost 5; bases outside the gene matches: 6. Germline V gives CDR1 LNHDA, CDR2 SQIVND (reference sequence). This CDR3 spans 13 amino acids. This CDR3 is CASEDRGWYGYTF. The CDR3 DNA reads as TGTGCCAGTGAAGACAGGGGGTGGTATGGCTACACCTTC.

Concerning this clone: At one boundary the junction diverges from the germline segment, which might be a read error. The gene calls are TRBV7-9 and TRBJ1-4; no firm D call. Germline assignment: CDR1 SEHNR and CDR2 FQNEAQ (reference sequence). The CDR3 loop spans 14 amino acids. The CDR3 protein is CSSSPTRANEKLFF. Written as DNA, the CDR3 is TGTTCCAGCAGCCCGACTAGGGCTAATGAAAAACTGTTTTTT. The variable domain in full, with the rest retrieved from reference TRBV7-9 and TRBJ1-4, is DTGVSQNPRHKITKRGQNVTFRCDPISEHNRLYWYRQTLGQGPEFLTYFQNEAQLEKSRLLSDRFSAERPKGSFSTLEIQRTEQGDSAMYLCSSSPTRANEKLFFGSGTQLSVL.

J is TRBJ2-1 and V is TRBV6-5, with D perhaps TRBD1 (5 bases). The CDR3 extends over 13 amino acids. Germline V gene lookup returns CDR1 MNHEY and CDR2 SVGAGI. Deletions cut 6 bases from V and 5 bases from J, with 11 bases between. The CDR3, as DNA: TGTGCCAGCAGCTCAGGGTCGAACAATGAGCAGTTCTTC. Protein: CASSSGSNNEQFF.

The CDR3 sequence: CASKGGSSYEQYF. The CDR3 DNA reads as TGTGCCAGCAAGGGAGGGAGCTCCTACGAGCAGTACTTC. The rearrangement links TRBV6-1 to TRBJ2-7; 7 bases align to TRBD2. V was clipped by 7 bases and J by 0 bases; unmatched bases: 3. Germline V gives CDR1 MNHNS, CDR2 SASEGT. This CDR3 has 13 amino acids.

V usage is TRBV18 and J usage is TRBJ2-2, with 7 bases fitting TRBD1. Unmatched junction bases numbered 9, after V lost 5 bases and J lost 3 bases. The CDR3 has 16 residues. Germline CDR1 reads KGHSH; CDR2 reads LQKENI. The CDR3 reads CASSETQGRYTGELFF. The CDR3 DNA sequence: TGTGCCAGCTCAGAAACACAGGGGAGATACACCGGGGAGCTGTTTTTT. Complete variable domain (other parts from reference TRBV18 and TRBJ2-2): NAGVMQNPRHLVRRRGQEARLRCSPMKGHSHVYWYRQLPEEGLKFMVYLQKENIIDESGMPKERFSAEFPKEGPSILRIQQVVRGDSAAYFCASSETQGRYTGELFFGEGSRLTVL.

The rearrangement links TRBV6-6 to TRBJ1-5; weak D call: TRBD1 (5 bases). The V end was cut by 0 bases, the J end by 4 bases, with 10 bases between. The CDR3 covers 15 residues. The germline V gene encodes CDR1 MNHNY and CDR2 SVGAGI (reference sequence). The CDR3 loop reads CASSYSQGVNQPQHF. The DNA for the CDR3 is TGTGCCAGCAGTTACTCGCAGGGTGTTAATCAGCCCCAGCATTTT.

The V and J genes are TRBV11-2 and TRBJ2-7; 8 bases match TRBD1. V lost 3 bases and J lost 3; bases outside the gene matches: 7. CDR3 length equals 15 residues. Germline values: CDR1 SGHAT, CDR2 FQNNGV. The CDR3 DNA follows: TGTGCCAGCAGCTTCCCCGGGACAGGCGGCTACGAGCAGTACTTC. It is translated as CASSFPGTGGYEQYF.

V usage is TRBV18 and J usage is TRBJ1-2, with 12 bases fitting TRBD1. The CDR3 sequence is 18 residues long. The junction had 11 bases not matched to a gene; V was cut back by 2 bases and J by 4 bases. The V gene's germline CDR1 is KGHSH and CDR2 LQKENI. The CDR3 bases are TGTGCCAGCTCACCATATCCGGGACAGGGGGCGAACGTCTATGGCTACACCTTC. It is translated as CASSPYPGQGANVYGYTF.